The next 23 T cell receptor beta chains were all read from a single sample in a study of immune cell composition in non-small cell lung cancer. Profiling relied on immunoSEQ multiplex PCR, and the TCRdb table lists in-frame clones only, not all of them. Here the sample spans several thousand clones, 65% to 85% being singletons. Sequencing was performed on lung tumor tissue. Receptor source: a human donor with non-small cell lung cancer.

V is TRBV27 and J is TRBJ2-3; D is unresolved. CDR3 size: 13 residues. The ends were cut back, 6 bases at V and 9 bases at J, with 16 bases in the middle. Germline CDR1 is MNHEY and CDR2 is SMNVEV (reference sequence). The CDR3 nucleotides are TGTGCCAGCAGCACTTCCCACCGGAGAACGCAGTATTTT. This sequence encodes CASSTSHRRTQYF.

The chain uses TRBV5-7 and TRBJ2-5; 12 bases align to TRBD1. TRBV5-7 is sorted into the ORF group, with uncertain function. The V and J ends lost 7 bases and 5 bases, in that order; junction bases with no gene match: 12. The CDR3 contains 16 residues. The CDR3, as DNA: TGTGCCAGCCCGAACCGGGACAGGGGGCGGCGGGAGACCCAGTACTTC. It translates to CASPNRDRGRRETQYF.

The chain links TRBV9 to TRBJ2-3; D ambiguous. The V gene's germline CDR1 is SGDLS and CDR2 YYNGEE. This CDR3 has 17 residues. Trimming cost V 0 bases and J 2 bases, with 16 bases left between them. CDR3 loop: CASSVGFGAFSTDTQYF. Here the CDR3 DNA reads TGTGCCAGCAGCGTAGGATTTGGAGCCTTTTCCACAGATACGCAGTATTTT.

This clone was counted only a few times. J is TRBJ2-7 and V is TRBV14; D is undetermined. Trimming took 6 bases from V and 0 from J, leaving 3 bases between them. The CDR3 covers 11 residues. Germline lookup yields CDR1 SGHDN and CDR2 FVKESK. The CDR3 sequence is CASSRSYEQYF. Here the CDR3 DNA reads TGTGCCAGCAGTCGCTCCTACGAGCAGTACTTC.

The chain couples TRBV14 to TRBJ2-5, with D perhaps TRBD1 (5 bases). V was cut by 3 bases and J by 4 bases, with 12 bases left in between. The length of the CDR3 is 14 residues. CDR1 SGHDN and CDR2 FVKESK come from the germline V gene. In DNA, the CDR3 is TGTGCCAGCAGCCATCCCGGCAGGGTAGAGACCCAGTACTTC. It yields the protein CASSHPGRVETQYF.

The chain uses TRBV11-3 and TRBJ2-1; 8 bases line up with TRBD2. This CDR3 has 16 amino acids. The germline V gene has CDR1 SGHNT and CDR2 YENEEA. Trimming took 4 bases from V and 2 from J; bases not matched to a gene: 7. Here the CDR3 DNA reads TGTGCCAGCAGCTCAAATCGGGGGGGAACCTACAATGAGCAGTTCTTC. Protein sequence: CASSSNRGGTYNEQFF.

The chain uses TRBV13 and TRBJ1-6; unclear D gene. The germline V and J ends were trimmed by 4 bases and 5 bases, with 15 bases remaining between them. This CDR3 is built from 16 residues. Germline CDR1 PRHDT, CDR2 FYEKMQ (reference sequence). The CDR3 reads CASSSSTTINNSPLHF. The CDR3, as DNA: TGTGCCAGCAGCTCCTCTACTACAATAAATAATTCACCCCTCCACTTT.

The V and J genes are TRBV4-2 and TRBJ1-3; TRBD1 might be the D (5 bases). Trimming took off 0 bases at V and 1 base at J, with 13 bases between the two ends. This CDR3 spans 17 amino acids. The germline gives CDR1 LGHNA, CDR2 YNFKEQ. The CDR3 bases are TGTGCCAGCAGCCAAGAAAGGGCAGGGTCTTCTGGAAACACCATATATTTT. Translated, it gives CASSQERAGSSGNTIYF.

This chain connects TRBV7-2 to TRBJ2-5; maybe TRBD1 (6 bases). Germline CDR1 and CDR2: SGHTA and FQGNSA. The CDR3 is made up of 14 amino acids. V lost 2 bases and J 2 bases, leaving 9 bases between the germline ends. The CDR3, as DNA: TGTGCCAGCAGCTTACAAAGGGGGCAAGAGACCCAGTACTTC. Its translation: CASSLQRGQETQYF.

CDR3 sequence (DNA): TGTGCCAGCAGTCCCGTAGGGAGGGAGCAGTTCTTC. Its protein product is CASSPVGREQFF. This sequence joins TRBV27 and TRBJ2-1; D perhaps matches TRBD2 (6 bases). This CDR3 region has 12 residues. The V end lost 5 bases, the J end lost 10 bases, and 12 bases lay between the germline ends. From germline, CDR1 is MNHEY and CDR2 SMNVEV (reference sequence).

This clone was counted a single time. The J gene is TRBJ2-1, the V gene TRBV13; TRBD1 matches at 7 bases. Per the germline V gene, CDR1 is PRHDT and CDR2 is FYEKMQ (reference sequence). The CDR3 loop spans 17 amino acids. The junction had 17 bases not matched to a gene; V was cut back by 5 bases and J by 7 bases. In DNA form, the CDR3 reads TGTGCCAGCAGCCAAGAAGGGGGCTGGCCCCTAGGAAATGAGCAGTTCTTC. Protein sequence: CASSQEGGWPLGNEQFF.

The gene calls are TRBV7-9 and TRBJ2-1, with D possibly TRBD2 on 6 matching bases. CDR3 length equals 15 residues. The germline gives CDR1 SEHNR, CDR2 FQNEAQ (reference sequence). Trimming took 5 bases from V and 0 from J, leaving 11 bases between them. The CDR3 sequence: CASSGGSRSYNEQFF. Here the CDR3 DNA reads TGTGCCAGCAGCGGAGGGTCCCGCTCCTACAATGAGCAGTTCTTC. The whole variable domain, filled in from reference TRBV7-9 and TRBJ2-1, reads DTGVSQNPRHKITKRGQNVTFRCDPISEHNRLYWYRQTLGQGPEFLTYFQNEAQLEKSRLLSDRFSAERPKGSFSTLEIQRTEQGDSAMYLCASSGGSRSYNEQFFGPGTRLTVL.

This clone showed up just a few times. The J gene is TRBJ2-5, the V gene TRBV4-2; 12 bases line up with TRBD2. J lost 5 bases, V lost 1 base, and 8 bases had no gene match. The CDR3 spans 17 residues. Germline V lookup: CDR1 LGHNA, CDR2 YNFKEQ. The CDR3 DNA reads as TGTGCCAGCAGCCAAGCTAGCGGGGGGGCCCTTGGGGAGACCCAGTACTTC. Amino acids: CASSQASGGALGETQYF.

The chain employs TRBV9 and TRBJ1-6; D is possibly TRBD1 (5 bases). The CDR3 totals 14 residues. V lost 4 bases, J lost 6 bases, and 11 bases lay in between. CDR1 and CDR2 from the germline V gene are SGDLS and YYNGEE. As DNA, the CDR3 is TGTGCCAGCAGCCTGAGGCAGGGTAATTCACCCCTCCACTTT. Its translation is CASSLRQGNSPLHF.

This clone appeared a few times. The gene calls are TRBV9 and TRBJ1-2; D remains ambiguous. This CDR3 is built from 13 residues. V lost 0 bases, J lost 8 bases, and 11 bases lay in between. Germline V gene lookup returns CDR1 SGDLS and CDR2 YYNGEE. CDR3: CASSVEDFAGYTF. CDR3 nucleotide sequence: TGTGCCAGCAGCGTAGAAGATTTCGCGGGCTACACCTTC.

The rearrangement uses TRBV29-1 and TRBJ1-1; TRBD1 might be the D (5 bases). Deletions cut 4 bases from V and 5 bases from J, with 20 bases between. This CDR3 is built from 15 residues. Germline CDR1 is SQVTM and CDR2 is ANQGSEA. The CDR3 DNA reads as TGCAGCGTTGCCCCCTTCTTAATCGGGGGAACTGAAGCTTTCTTT. This encodes CSVAPFLIGGTEAFF.

The rearrangement joins TRBV11-2 to TRBJ1-4, with 10 bases aligning to TRBD1. The CDR3 is 13 amino acids. Germline CDR1 reads SGHAT; CDR2 reads FQNNGV. J was trimmed by 10 bases and V by 5 bases; bases with no gene match: 4. CDR3 sequence (DNA): TGTGCCAGCAGCCCAAGGACAGGGGGAAAACTGTTTTTT. As protein: CASSPRTGGKLFF.

The chain uses TRBV20-1 and TRBJ2-7; 11 nucleotides agree with TRBD2. From germline, CDR1 is DFQATT and CDR2 SNEGSKA (reference sequence). The CDR3 length is 11 residues. The CDR3 reads CLAGGLYEQYF. The CDR3 DNA reads as TGCCTAGCGGGGGGCCTCTACGAGCAGTACTTC.

The V and J genes are TRBV27 and TRBJ2-2; 7 bases agree with TRBD1. Trimming at V came to 6 bases and at J to 4 bases, leaving 5 bases not matched to a gene. Germline CDR1 MNHEY, CDR2 SMNVEV (reference sequence). This CDR3 spans 14 amino acids. CDR3 nucleotides: TGTGCCAGCAGAAAGACAGGGAGCACCGGGGAGCTGTTTTTT. Its translation: CASRKTGSTGELFF.

The rearrangement uses TRBV5-1 and TRBJ1-2; 8 nucleotides agree with TRBD1. The V gene's germline CDR1 is SGHRS and CDR2 YFSETQ. This CDR3 region has 14 residues. The J segment lost 8 bases and the V segment lost 4 bases, leaving 10 bases of the junction unmatched. DNA of the CDR3: TGCGCCAGCAGCCTCGGGCAGGGGGCGTTCGGCTACACCTTC. It is translated as CASSLGQGAFGYTF.

This clone was counted between two and nine times. The chain employs TRBV6-5 and TRBJ2-1, with TRBD2 identical over 8 bases. V was pared by 6 bases and J by 10 bases, with 8 bases of the junction left unmatched. The CDR3 covers 13 residues. Germline assignment: CDR1 MNHEY and CDR2 SVGAGI. CDR3 sequence: CASRTPGGAEQFF. The CDR3 DNA is TGTGCCAGCAGAACCCCCGGGGGGGCAGAGCAGTTCTTC.

The V call is TRBV2, the J call TRBJ2-5, with 7 bases lining up with TRBD1. Germline V gives CDR1 SNHLY, CDR2 FYNNEI. The CDR3 is 14 residues long. Losses at the gene ends were 6 bases for V and 5 bases for J; bases not matched to a gene: 9. Written as DNA, the CDR3 is TGTGCCAGCAGGACCGGGACAGTTAGGGAGACCCAGTACTTC. Translated: CASRTGTVRETQYF.

The CDR3 region has the DNA TGTGCCAGCAGTGAAATGGGACAGACAAACACCATATATTTT. Translation gives CASSEMGQTNTIYF. The chain combines TRBV2 with TRBJ1-3, with 7 positions matching TRBD1. In germline, CDR1 is SNHLY, CDR2 FYNNEI. V shed 2 bases and J 6 bases; nucleotides not matched to a gene: 4. This CDR3 is built from 14 residues.